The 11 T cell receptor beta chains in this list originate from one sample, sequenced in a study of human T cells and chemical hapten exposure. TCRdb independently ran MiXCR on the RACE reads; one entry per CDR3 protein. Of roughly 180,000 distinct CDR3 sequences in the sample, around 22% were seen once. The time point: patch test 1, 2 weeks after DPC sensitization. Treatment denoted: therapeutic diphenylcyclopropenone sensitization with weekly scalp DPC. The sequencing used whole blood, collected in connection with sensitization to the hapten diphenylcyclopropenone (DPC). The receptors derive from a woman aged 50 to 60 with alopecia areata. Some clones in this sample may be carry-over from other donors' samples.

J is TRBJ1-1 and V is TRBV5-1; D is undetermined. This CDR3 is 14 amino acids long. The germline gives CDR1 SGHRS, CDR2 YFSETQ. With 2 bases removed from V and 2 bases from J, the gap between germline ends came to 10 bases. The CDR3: CASSFAEVNTEAFF. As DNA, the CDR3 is TGCGCCAGCAGCTTCGCCGAGGTAAACACTGAAGCTTTCTTT.

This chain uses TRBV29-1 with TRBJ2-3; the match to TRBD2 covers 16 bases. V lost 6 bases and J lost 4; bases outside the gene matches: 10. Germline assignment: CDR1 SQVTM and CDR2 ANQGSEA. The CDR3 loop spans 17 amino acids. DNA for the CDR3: TGCAGCGTGGAAAGTTCGGGACTAGCGGGAGGGCCAGATACGCAGTATTTT. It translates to CSVESSGLAGGPDTQYF.

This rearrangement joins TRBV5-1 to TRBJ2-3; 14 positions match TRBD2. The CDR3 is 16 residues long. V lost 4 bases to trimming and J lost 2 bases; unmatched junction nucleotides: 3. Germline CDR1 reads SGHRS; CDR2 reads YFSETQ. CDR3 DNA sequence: TGCGCCAGCAGCAAGGGACTAGCGGGAGACACAGATACGCAGTATTTT. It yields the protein CASSKGLAGDTDTQYF.

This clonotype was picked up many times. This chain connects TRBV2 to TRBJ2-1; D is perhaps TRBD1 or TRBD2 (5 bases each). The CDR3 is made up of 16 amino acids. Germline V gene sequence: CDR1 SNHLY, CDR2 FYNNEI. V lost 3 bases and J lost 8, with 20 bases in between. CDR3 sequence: CASSDKGRRNVDEQFF. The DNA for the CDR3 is TGTGCCAGCAGTGACAAGGGACGGCGTAATGTCGATGAGCAGTTCTTC.

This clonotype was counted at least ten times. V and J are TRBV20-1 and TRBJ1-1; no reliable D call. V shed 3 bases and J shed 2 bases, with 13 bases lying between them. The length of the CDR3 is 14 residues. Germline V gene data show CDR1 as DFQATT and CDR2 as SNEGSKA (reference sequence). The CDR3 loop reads CSARKGGLNTEAFF. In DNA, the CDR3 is TGCAGTGCTAGGAAGGGCGGGTTAAACACTGAAGCTTTCTTT.

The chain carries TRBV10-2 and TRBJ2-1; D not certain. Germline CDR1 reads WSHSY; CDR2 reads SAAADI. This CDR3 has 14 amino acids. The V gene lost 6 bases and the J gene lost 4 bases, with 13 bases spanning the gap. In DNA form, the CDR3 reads TGCGCCAGCAGGTTAGACGGAAAATACAATGAGCAGTTCTTC. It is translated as CASRLDGKYNEQFF.

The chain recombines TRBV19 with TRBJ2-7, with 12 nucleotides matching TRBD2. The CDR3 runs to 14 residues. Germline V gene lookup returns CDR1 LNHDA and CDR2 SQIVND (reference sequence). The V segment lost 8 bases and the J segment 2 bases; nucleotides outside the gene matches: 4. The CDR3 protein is CASRTSGTTYEQYF. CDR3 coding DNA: TGTGCCAGTCGGACTAGCGGGACAACCTACGAGCAGTACTTC.

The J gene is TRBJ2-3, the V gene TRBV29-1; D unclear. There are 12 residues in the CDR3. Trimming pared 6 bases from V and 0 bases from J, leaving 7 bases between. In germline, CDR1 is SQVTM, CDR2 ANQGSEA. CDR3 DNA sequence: TGCAGCGTCCAGTCTAGCACAGATACGCAGTATTTT. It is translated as CSVQSSTDTQYF.

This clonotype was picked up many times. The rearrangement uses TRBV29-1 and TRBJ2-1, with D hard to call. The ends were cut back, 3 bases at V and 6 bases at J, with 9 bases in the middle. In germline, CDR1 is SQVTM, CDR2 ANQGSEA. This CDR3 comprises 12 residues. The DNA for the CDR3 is TGCAGCGTTGACGTAATGTTCAATGAGCAGTTCTTC. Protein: CSVDVMFNEQFF.

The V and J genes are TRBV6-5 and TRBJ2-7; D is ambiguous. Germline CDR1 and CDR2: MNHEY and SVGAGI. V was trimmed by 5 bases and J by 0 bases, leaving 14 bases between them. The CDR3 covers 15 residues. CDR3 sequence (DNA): TGTGCCAGCAGTCCTGTTCCGGATGTCTCCTACGAGCAGTACTTC. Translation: CASSPVPDVSYEQYF.

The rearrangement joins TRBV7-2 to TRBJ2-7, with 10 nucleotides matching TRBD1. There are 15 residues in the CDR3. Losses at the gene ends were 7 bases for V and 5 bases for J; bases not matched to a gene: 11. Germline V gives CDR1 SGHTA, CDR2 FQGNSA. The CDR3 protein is CASTDPTGGANEQYF. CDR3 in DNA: TGTGCCAGCACCGACCCGACAGGGGGCGCGAACGAGCAGTACTTC.